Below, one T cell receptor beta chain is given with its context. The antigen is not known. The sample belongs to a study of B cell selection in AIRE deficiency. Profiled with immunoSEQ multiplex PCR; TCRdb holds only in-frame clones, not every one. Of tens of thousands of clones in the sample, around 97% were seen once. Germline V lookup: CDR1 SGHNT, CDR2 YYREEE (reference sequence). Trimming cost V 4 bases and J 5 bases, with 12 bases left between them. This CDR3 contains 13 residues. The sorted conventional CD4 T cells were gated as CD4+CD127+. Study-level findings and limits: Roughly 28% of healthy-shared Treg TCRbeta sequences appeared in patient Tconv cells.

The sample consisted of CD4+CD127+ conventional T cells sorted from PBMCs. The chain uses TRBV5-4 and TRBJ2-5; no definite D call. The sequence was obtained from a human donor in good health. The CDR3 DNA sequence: TGTGCCAGCAGCCCCCTTGATAGGGAGACCCAGTACTTC. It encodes CASSPLDRETQYF.